Following are 21 T cell receptor beta chains from one sample sequenced in a study of T cells in Graves' hyperthyroidism and ophthalmopathy. RNA transcripts yielded amplified TCR beta CDR3 regions. RT-PCR in the first round (using the HTBI primer set) targeted the TCR CDR3. One entry per CDR3 protein results from TCRdb running MiXCR on the multiplex PCR reads. The sample yields a few hundred thousand distinct CDR3 sequences, 15% to 20% seen once. Sequences were obtained from blood. The receptors come from a woman in her thirties with Graves' ophthalmopathy.

CDR3 bases: TGTGCCAGCAGCGTAGTAGGACTTCCTTACAATGAGCAGTTCTTC. Its protein product is CASSVVGLPYNEQFF. The chain combines TRBV9 with TRBJ2-1, with D perhaps TRBD2 (5 bases). Germline assignment: CDR1 SGDLS and CDR2 YYNGEE. The CDR3 loop spans 15 amino acids. The ends were cut back, 0 bases at V and 4 bases at J, with 11 bases in the middle.

This clonotype was recorded a few times. The V and J genes are TRBV7-9 and TRBJ1-5; TRBD1 aligns across 10 bases. After removal of 4 bases from V and 1 base from J, the junction contained 13 bases not matched to a gene. Germline CDR1 reads SEHNR; CDR2 reads FQNEAQ (reference sequence). The CDR3 contains 19 residues. Here the CDR3 DNA reads TGTGCCAGCAGCTGGACTCCTATGACAGGGGGCCCCAGCAATCAGCCCCAGCATTTT. Translating gives CASSWTPMTGGPSNQPQHF.

This clonotype was counted only a few times. This sequence joins TRBV20-1 and TRBJ2-2, with TRBD2 identical over 7 bases. V shed 2 bases, J shed 4 bases, and the junction held 7 bases outside the gene matches. Germline-derived CDR1 and CDR2 are DFQATT and SNEGSKA (reference sequence). The CDR3 length is 15 residues. DNA of the CDR3: TGCAGTGCTAGAAATGCGGGAGACCCCACCGGGGAGCTGTTTTTT. Protein: CSARNAGDPTGELFF.

Many counts were recorded for this clonotype. The CDR3 DNA sequence: TGTGCCACCAGCAGGTCTCTAGCGGAATACTACGAGCAGTACTTC. This translates into CATSRSLAEYYEQYF. The rearrangement links TRBV15 to TRBJ2-7, with 7 nucleotides matching TRBD2. The CDR3 length is 15 residues. Trimming at V came to 3 bases and at J to 3 bases, leaving 8 bases not matched to a gene. CDR1 LNHNV and CDR2 YYDKDF come from the germline V gene (reference sequence). Full variable domain (missing parts from reference TRBV15 and TRBJ2-7): DAMVIQNPRYQVTQFGKPVTLSCSQTLNHNVMYWYQQKSSQAPKLLFHYYDKDFNNEADTPDNFQSRRPNTSFCFLDIRSPGLGDTAMYLCATSRSLAEYYEQYFGPGTRLTVT.

The table lists this clonotype with many counts. This chain links TRBV18 with TRBJ2-7; D perhaps matches TRBD1 (5 bases). CDR3 length: 16 amino acids. V gave up 0 bases and J gave up 2 bases, with 14 bases separating them. Per the germline V gene, CDR1 is KGHSH and CDR2 is LQKENI. In DNA form, the CDR3 reads TGTGCCAGCTCACCACCAGAGACAGCGATCCCCTACGAGCAGTACTTC. Protein sequence: CASSPPETAIPYEQYF.

This chain joins TRBV4-3 and TRBJ2-1; maybe TRBD2 (7 bases). The CDR3 covers 16 residues. The V end was cut by 0 bases, the J end by 8 bases, with 17 bases between. Germline CDR1 reads LGHNA; CDR2 reads YSLEER. CDR3 sequence (DNA): TGCGCCAGCAGCCAAGATAGGGGGGGTAGTGAATATGAGCAGTTCTTC. Translation gives CASSQDRGGSEYEQFF.

This clonotype was seen a few times. CDR3 DNA: TGCGCCAGCAGCCAAGAGGGAGGGCTCTACAATGAGCAGTTCTTC. Protein sequence: CASSQEGGLYNEQFF. The chain couples TRBV4-3 to TRBJ2-1; 7 bases align to TRBD2. This CDR3 region has 15 residues. The germline V gene has CDR1 LGHNA and CDR2 YSLEER. Trimming cost V 0 bases and J 3 bases; bases outside gene matches: 2.

The chain carries TRBV5-5 and TRBJ2-7; D gene ambiguous. The V gene's germline CDR1 is SGHKS and CDR2 YYEKEE (reference sequence). V was trimmed by 0 bases and J by 6 bases, leaving 10 bases between them. CDR3 size: 13 residues. CDR3 residues: CASSLGTVREQYF. The CDR3 DNA follows: TGTGCCAGCAGCTTGGGTACGGTTCGCGAGCAGTACTTC.

This clonotype turned up a few times. The chain uses TRBV9 and TRBJ1-1, with D maybe TRBD1 (6 bases). V was trimmed by 2 bases and J by 0 bases, leaving 20 bases between them. CDR3 length: 18 residues. The germline CDR1 and CDR2 sequences are SGDLS and YYNGEE. The CDR3 bases are TGTGCCAGCAGCGTTTCTTCGGGATCGGGACACTTGAACACTGAAGCTTTCTTT. Its protein product is CASSVSSGSGHLNTEAFF.

As to this clonotype: A read error may produce the germline difference seen at one junction end. The chain couples TRBV7-9 to TRBJ2-2, with D perhaps matching TRBD1 (6 bases). The CDR3 spans 16 residues. Germline CDR1 reads SEHNR; CDR2 reads FQNEAQ (reference sequence). Here the CDR3 reads CASSLIKDRPTGEPFF. The CDR3 nucleotides read TGTGCCAGCAGCTTAATAAAGGACAGACCCACCGGGGAGCCGTTTTTT.

V is TRBV7-9 and J is TRBJ2-7, with D perhaps matching TRBD1 (6 bases). Germline assignment: CDR1 SEHNR and CDR2 FQNEAQ (reference sequence). The CDR3 has 14 residues. Trimming stripped 5 bases from V and 3 bases from J, with 14 bases between. CDR3 loop: CASSTRQEIYEQYF. For the CDR3, the DNA is TGTGCCAGCAGCACCCGACAGGAGATCTACGAGCAGTACTTC.

Many counts were recorded for this clonotype. V usage is TRBV20-1 and J usage is TRBJ2-5; D not resolved. Germline V gene lookup returns CDR1 DFQATT and CDR2 SNEGSKA (reference sequence). Between the trimmed V and J ends, which lost 3 bases and 1 base, there was a span of 12 bases. The CDR3 consists of 14 residues. CDR3 coding DNA: TGCAGTGCTAGTTTTGGGTCGTCCCAAGAGACCCAGTACTTC. Protein: CSASFGSSQETQYF.

The CDR3 DNA follows: TGCGCCAGCAGCCAAGGGGGACAGGGCCGTAAAGGAAACACCATATATTTT. Its translation is CASSQGGQGRKGNTIYF. V is TRBV4-3 and J is TRBJ1-3; 9 nucleotides line up with TRBD1. CDR3 size: 17 residues. With V trimmed by 1 base and J by 4 bases, 8 bases remained unmatched. CDR1 and CDR2 (germline): LGHNA, YSLEER.

The rearrangement uses TRBV7-2 and TRBJ1-1; 10 bases fit TRBD1. V trimming: 5 bases; J trimming: 4 bases; junction bases outside the gene matches: 4. CDR3 length equals 14 residues. Looked up from germline, CDR1 is SGHTA and CDR2 is FQGNSA. The CDR3 sequence is CASSPWTGGTEAFF. CDR3 sequence (DNA): TGTGCCAGCAGCCCATGGACAGGGGGCACTGAAGCTTTCTTT. Full variable domain (remainder filled in from reference TRBV7-2 and TRBJ1-1): GAGVSQSPSNKVTEKGKDVELRCDPISGHTALYWYRQSLGQGLEFLIYFQGNSAPDKSGLPSDRFSAERTGGSVSTLTIQRTQQEDSAVYLCASSPWTGGTEAFFGQGTRLTVV.

The sample holds many counts of this clonotype. The genes are TRBV11-2 and TRBJ2-3; D ambiguous. Trimming pared 4 bases from V and 1 base from J, leaving 9 bases between. The CDR3 is 14 amino acids. Germline-derived CDR1 and CDR2 are SGHAT and FQNNGV. CDR3 DNA: TGTGCCAGCAGCTCCAAGTTAGGCACAGATACGCAGTATTTT. It encodes CASSSKLGTDTQYF.

J is TRBJ1-1 and V is TRBV7-6; D gene uncertain. The CDR3 has 15 residues. V lost 5 bases and J 2 bases, leaving 15 bases between the germline ends. Looked up from germline, CDR1 is SGHVS and CDR2 is FNYEAQ. The CDR3 reads CASSARPNQNTEAFF. In DNA form, the CDR3 reads TGTGCCAGCAGCGCAAGACCCAACCAAAACACTGAAGCTTTCTTT. Drawing the rest from reference TRBV7-6 and TRBJ1-1, the complete variable domain is GAGVSQSPRYKVTKRGQDVALRCDPISGHVSLYWYRQALGQGPEFLTYFNYEAQQDKSGLPNDRFSAERPEGSISTLTIQRTEQRDSAMYRCASSARPNQNTEAFFGQGTRLTVV.

This clonotype was recorded a few times. This chain connects TRBV2 to TRBJ1-6; no clear D gene. Trimming took off 6 bases at V and 7 bases at J, with 13 bases between the two ends. The length of the CDR3 is 14 residues. Germline CDR1 is SNHLY and CDR2 is FYNNEI. The CDR3 DNA follows: TGTGCCAGCAGCGTAACAAGGTTCAATTCACCCCTCCACTTT. Its protein product is CASSVTRFNSPLHF.

Only a few counts were recorded for this clonotype. The chain recombines TRBV6-1 with TRBJ2-7; TRBD1 matches 8 bases. CDR3 length: 14 amino acids. Unmatched junction bases numbered 4, after V lost 3 bases and J lost 3 bases. Germline V CDR1 and CDR2: MNHNS, SASEGT. The CDR3 coding sequence is TGTGCCAGCAGTGACAGGGGGCAGAACTACGAGCAGTACTTC. This codes for CASSDRGQNYEQYF.

This clonotype was observed many times. The chain couples TRBV5-1 to TRBJ2-7; TRBD1 agrees at 9 bases. V was pared by 4 bases and J by 6 bases, with 5 bases of the junction left unmatched. From germline, CDR1 is SGHRS and CDR2 YFSETQ. The CDR3 totals 13 residues. In DNA, the CDR3 is TGCGCCAGCAGCCCGGGACAGGGCCTCGAGCAGTACTTC. It is translated as CASSPGQGLEQYF.

This clonotype was recorded a few times. The chain joins TRBV2 to TRBJ2-2; tentatively, D is TRBD1 (5 bases). V was cut by 6 bases and J by 5 bases, with 13 bases left in between. The CDR3 loop spans 14 amino acids. Germline V gene data show CDR1 as SNHLY and CDR2 as FYNNEI. Here the CDR3 DNA reads TGTGCCAGCAGGCCAGGGCAAAGAACCGGGGAGCTGTTTTTT. As protein: CASRPGQRTGELFF.

This clonotype showed up many times. V usage is TRBV7-8 and J usage is TRBJ2-3; no clear D gene. The CDR3 is made up of 16 amino acids. The V end was cut by 4 bases, the J end by 4 bases, with 18 bases between. Germline CDR1 is SGHVS and CDR2 is FQNEAQ. The CDR3 here is CASSSNMGFGADTQYF. The CDR3 coding sequence is TGTGCCAGCAGCTCCAATATGGGGTTCGGTGCAGATACGCAGTATTTT.